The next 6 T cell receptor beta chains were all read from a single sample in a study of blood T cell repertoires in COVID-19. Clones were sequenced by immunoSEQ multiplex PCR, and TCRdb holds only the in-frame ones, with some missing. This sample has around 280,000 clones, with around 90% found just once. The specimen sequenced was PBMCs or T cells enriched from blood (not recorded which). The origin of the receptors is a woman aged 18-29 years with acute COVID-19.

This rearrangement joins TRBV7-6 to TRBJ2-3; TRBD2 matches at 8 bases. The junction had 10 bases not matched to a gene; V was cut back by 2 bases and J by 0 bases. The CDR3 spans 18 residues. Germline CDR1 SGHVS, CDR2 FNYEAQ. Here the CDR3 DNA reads TGTGCCAGCAGCTTATCTCAAACTAGCGGAGGTAGCACAGATACGCAGTATTTT. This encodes CASSLSQTSGGSTDTQYF. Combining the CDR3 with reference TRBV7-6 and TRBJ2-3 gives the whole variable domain GAGVSQSPRYKVTKRGQDVALRCDPISGHVSLYWYRQALGQGPEFLTYFNYEAQQDKSGLPNDRFSAERPEGSISTLTIQRTEQRDSAMYRCASSLSQTSGGSTDTQYFGPGTRLTVL.

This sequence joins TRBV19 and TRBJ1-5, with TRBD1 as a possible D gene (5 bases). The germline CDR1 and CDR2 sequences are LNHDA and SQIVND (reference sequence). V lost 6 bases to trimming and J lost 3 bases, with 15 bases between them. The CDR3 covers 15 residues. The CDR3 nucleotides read TGTGCCAGTAGCCGAGGCCGACAGACCAATCAGCCCCAGCATTTT. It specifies CASSRGRQTNQPQHF.

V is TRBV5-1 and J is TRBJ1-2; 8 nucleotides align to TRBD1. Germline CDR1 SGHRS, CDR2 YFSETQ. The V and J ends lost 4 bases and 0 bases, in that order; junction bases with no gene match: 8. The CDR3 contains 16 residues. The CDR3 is CASSKVGTGANYGYTF. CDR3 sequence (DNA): TGCGCCAGCAGCAAGGTGGGGACAGGAGCTAACTATGGCTACACCTTC. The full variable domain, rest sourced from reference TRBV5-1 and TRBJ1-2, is KAGVTQTPRYLIKTRGQQVTLSCSPISGHRSVSWYQQTPGQGLQFLFEYFSETQRNKGNFPGRFSGRQFSNSRSEMNVSTLELGDSALYLCASSKVGTGANYGYTFGSGTRLTVV.

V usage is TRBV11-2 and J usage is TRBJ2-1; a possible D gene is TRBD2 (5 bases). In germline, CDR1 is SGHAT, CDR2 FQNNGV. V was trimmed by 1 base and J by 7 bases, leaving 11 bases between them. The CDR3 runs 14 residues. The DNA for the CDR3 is TGTGCCAGCAGCTTAGGAGGGCCATTAAATGAGCAGTTCTTC. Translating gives CASSLGGPLNEQFF.

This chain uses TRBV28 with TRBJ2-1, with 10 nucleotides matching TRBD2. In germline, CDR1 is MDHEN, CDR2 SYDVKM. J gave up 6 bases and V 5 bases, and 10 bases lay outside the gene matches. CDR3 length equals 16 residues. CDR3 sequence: CASSDTIAGGINEQFF. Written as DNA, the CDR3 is TGTGCCAGCAGTGACACAATAGCGGGAGGCATCAATGAGCAGTTCTTC.

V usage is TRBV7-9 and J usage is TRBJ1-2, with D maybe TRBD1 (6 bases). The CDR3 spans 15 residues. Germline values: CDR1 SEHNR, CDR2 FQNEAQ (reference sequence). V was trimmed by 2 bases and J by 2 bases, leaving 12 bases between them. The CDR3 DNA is TGTGCCAGCAGCTTACAGGCTACAGGGAACTATGGCTACACCTTC. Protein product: CASSLQATGNYGYTF. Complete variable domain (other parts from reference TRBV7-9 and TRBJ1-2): DTGVSQNPRHKITKRGQNVTFRCDPISEHNRLYWYRQTLGQGPEFLTYFQNEAQLEKSRLLSDRFSAERPKGSFSTLEIQRTEQGDSAMYLCASSLQATGNYGYTFGSGTRLTVV.